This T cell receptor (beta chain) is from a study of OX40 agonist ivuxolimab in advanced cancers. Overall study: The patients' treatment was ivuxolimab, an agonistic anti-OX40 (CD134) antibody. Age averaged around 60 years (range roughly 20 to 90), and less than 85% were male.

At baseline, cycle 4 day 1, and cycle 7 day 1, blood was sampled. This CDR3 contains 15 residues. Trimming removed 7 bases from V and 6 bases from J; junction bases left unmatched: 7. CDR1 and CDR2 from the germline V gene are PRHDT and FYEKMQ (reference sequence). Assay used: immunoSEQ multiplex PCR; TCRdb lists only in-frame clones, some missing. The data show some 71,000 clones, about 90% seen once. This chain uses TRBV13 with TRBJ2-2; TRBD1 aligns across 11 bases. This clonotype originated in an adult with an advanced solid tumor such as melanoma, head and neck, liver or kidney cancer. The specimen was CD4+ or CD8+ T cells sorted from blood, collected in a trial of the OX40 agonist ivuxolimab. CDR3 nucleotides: TGTGCCAGCAACCAAGGGACAGGGGGTCCCGGGGAGCTGTTTTTT. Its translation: CASNQGTGGPGELFF.